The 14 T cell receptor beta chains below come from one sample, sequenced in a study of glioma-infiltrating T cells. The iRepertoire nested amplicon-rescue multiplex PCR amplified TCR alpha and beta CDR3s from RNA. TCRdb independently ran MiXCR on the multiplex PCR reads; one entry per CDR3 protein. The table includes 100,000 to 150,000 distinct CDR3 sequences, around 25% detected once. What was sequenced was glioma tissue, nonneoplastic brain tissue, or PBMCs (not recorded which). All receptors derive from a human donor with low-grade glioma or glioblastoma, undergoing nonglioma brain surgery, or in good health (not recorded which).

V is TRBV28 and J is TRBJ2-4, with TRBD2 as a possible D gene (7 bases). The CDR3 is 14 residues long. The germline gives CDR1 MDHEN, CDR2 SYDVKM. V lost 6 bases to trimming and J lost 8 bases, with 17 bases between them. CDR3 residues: CASSLAGAGDIQYF. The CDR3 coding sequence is TGTGCCAGCAGCCTCGCGGGGGCGGGAGACATTCAGTACTTC.

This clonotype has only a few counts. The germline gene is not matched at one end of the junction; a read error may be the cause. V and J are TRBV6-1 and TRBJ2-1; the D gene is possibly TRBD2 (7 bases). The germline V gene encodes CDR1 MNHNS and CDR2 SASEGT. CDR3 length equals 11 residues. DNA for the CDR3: TGTGCCAGCCGGGGGGCGTATGAGCGGTTCTTC. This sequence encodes CASRGAYERFF.

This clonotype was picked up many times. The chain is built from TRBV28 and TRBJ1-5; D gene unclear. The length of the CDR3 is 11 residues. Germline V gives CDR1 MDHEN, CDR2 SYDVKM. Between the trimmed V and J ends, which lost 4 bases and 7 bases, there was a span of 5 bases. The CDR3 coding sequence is TGTGCCAGCAGTTCACGGCAGCCCCAGCATTTT. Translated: CASSSRQPQHF.

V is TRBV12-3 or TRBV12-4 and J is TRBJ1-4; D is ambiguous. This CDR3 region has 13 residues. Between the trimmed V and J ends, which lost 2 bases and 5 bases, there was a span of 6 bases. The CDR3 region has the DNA TGTGCCAGCAGTTTAATAGACAATGAAAAACTGTTTTTT. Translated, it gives CASSLIDNEKLFF.

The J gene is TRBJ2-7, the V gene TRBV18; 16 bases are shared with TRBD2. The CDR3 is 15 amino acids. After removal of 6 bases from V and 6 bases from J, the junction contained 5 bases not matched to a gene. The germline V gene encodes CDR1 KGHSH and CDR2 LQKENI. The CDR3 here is CASSGTSGGASEQYV. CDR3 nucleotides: TGTGCCAGCTCCGGGACTAGCGGGGGGGCAAGCGAGCAGTACGTC.

CDR3 sequence reads: CASSAQGTNYGYTF. CDR3 sequence (DNA): TGTGCCAGTAGTGCCCAGGGAACTAACTATGGCTACACCTTC. This chain links TRBV19 with TRBJ1-2; maybe TRBD1 (5 bases). CDR1 and CDR2 (germline): LNHDA, SQIVND (reference sequence). This CDR3 contains 14 residues. Trimming left V 5 bases short and J 0 bases short, with 10 bases between.

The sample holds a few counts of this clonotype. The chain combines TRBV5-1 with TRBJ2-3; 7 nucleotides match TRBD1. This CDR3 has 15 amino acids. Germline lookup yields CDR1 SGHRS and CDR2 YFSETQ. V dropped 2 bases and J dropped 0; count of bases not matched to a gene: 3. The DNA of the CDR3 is TGCGCCAGCAGCTTCTTGACAGGGAGCACAGATACGCAGTATTTT. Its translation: CASSFLTGSTDTQYF.

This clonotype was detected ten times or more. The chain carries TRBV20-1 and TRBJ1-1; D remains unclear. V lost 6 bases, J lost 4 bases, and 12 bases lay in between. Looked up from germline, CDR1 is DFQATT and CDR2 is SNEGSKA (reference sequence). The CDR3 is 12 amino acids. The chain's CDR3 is CSAWTASTEAFF. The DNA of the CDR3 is TGCAGTGCCTGGACCGCGAGCACTGAAGCTTTCTTT.

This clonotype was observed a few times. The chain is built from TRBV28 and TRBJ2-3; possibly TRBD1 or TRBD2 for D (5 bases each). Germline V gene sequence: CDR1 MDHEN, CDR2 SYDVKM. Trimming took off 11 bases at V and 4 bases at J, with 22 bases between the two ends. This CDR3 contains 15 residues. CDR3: CAGSPRGGPADTQYF. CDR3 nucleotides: TGTGCCGGATCCCCTAGGGGCGGGCCAGCAGATACGCAGTATTTT.

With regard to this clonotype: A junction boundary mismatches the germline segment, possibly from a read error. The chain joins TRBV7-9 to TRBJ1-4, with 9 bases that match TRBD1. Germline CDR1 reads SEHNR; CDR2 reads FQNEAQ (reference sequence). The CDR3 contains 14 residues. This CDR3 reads CASRRDRVEEKLFF. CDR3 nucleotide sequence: TGTGCCAGCAGACGGGACAGGGTTGAGGAAAAACTGTTTTTC.

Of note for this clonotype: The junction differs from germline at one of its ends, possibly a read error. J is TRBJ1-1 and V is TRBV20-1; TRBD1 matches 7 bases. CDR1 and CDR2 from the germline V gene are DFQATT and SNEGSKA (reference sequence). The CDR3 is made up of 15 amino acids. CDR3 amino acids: CGATAGTAKNTEAFF. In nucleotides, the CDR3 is TGCGGTGCAACCGCCGGGACAGCAAAGAACACTGAAGCTTTCTTT.

Here the CDR3 DNA reads TGTGCCAGCAGCCCCGGGAAACAGGACACTGAAGCTTTCTTT. This translates into CASSPGKQDTEAFF. The genes are TRBV28 and TRBJ1-1; D may be TRBD1 (5 bases). This CDR3 region has 14 residues. Looked up from germline, CDR1 is MDHEN and CDR2 is SYDVKM. V was trimmed by 6 bases and J by 3 bases, leaving 14 bases between them.

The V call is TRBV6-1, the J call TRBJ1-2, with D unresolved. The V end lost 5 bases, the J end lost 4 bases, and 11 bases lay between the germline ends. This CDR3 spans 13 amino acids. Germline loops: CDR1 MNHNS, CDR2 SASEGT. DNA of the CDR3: TGTGCCAGCAGTCCACAGAATTTCTATGGCTACACCTTC. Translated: CASSPQNFYGYTF.

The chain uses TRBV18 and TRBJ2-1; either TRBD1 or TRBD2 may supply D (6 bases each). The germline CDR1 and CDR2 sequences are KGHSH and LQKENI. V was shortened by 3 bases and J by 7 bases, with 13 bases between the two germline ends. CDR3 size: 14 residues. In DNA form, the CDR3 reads TGTGCCAGCTCACCGAATAGGGGGAGGAATGAGCAGTTCTTC. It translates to CASSPNRGRNEQFF.